These 15 T cell receptor beta chains were all obtained from the same sample, sequenced in a study of blood T cell repertoires in COVID-19. The protocol was immunoSEQ multiplex PCR, while the TCRdb copy is restricted to in-frame clones and leaves out a portion. This sample has almost 90,000 clones, with roughly 88% found just once. The sample consisted of peripheral blood. The source of these receptors is a man of 80 years or more with acute or convalescent COVID-19.

The V and J genes are TRBV3-1 (or the pseudogene TRBV3-2) and TRBJ1-3; maybe TRBD1 (5 bases). Germline V lookup: CDR1 LGHDT, CDR2 YNNKEL (reference sequence). The CDR3 totals 13 residues. V lost 0 bases, J lost 9 bases, and 9 bases lay in between. CDR3 in amino acids: CASSQDRGGTIYF. The CDR3 DNA reads TGTGCCAGCAGCCAAGATCGGGGGGGCACCATATATTTT.

The chain recombines TRBV5-8 with TRBJ2-7; D is ambiguous. The CDR3 is made up of 11 amino acids. The V gene lost 3 bases and the J gene lost 4 bases, with 5 bases spanning the gap. Looked up from germline, CDR1 is SGHTS and CDR2 is YDEGEE. DNA of the CDR3: TGTGCCAGCAGCTGGCTTTACGAGCAGTACTTC. Its translation: CASSWLYEQYF.

The chain combines TRBV5-6 with TRBJ1-5, with 8 positions matching TRBD1. There are 15 residues in the CDR3. Looked up from germline, CDR1 is SGHDT and CDR2 is YYEEEE. Trimming at V came to 1 base and at J to 6 bases, leaving 6 bases not matched to a gene. The CDR3 loop reads CASSLFQGARQPQHF. The CDR3 DNA sequence: TGTGCCAGCAGCTTGTTTCAGGGGGCGCGTCAGCCCCAGCATTTT.

The J gene is TRBJ2-7, the V gene TRBV30; TRBD2 aligns across 9 bases. The CDR3 has 14 amino acids. Germline V CDR1 and CDR2: GTSNPN, SVGIG (reference sequence). J was trimmed by 2 bases and V by 4 bases; bases with no gene match: 6. CDR3 coding DNA: TGTGCCTGGACCAAGACTAGCGGAGCCTACGAGCAGTACTTC. Protein sequence: CAWTKTSGAYEQYF.

This clone was counted between two and nine times. V and J are TRBV4-2 and TRBJ1-2; D gene unclear. The V gene lost 0 bases and the J gene lost 4 bases, with 3 bases spanning the gap. Germline loops: CDR1 LGHNA, CDR2 YNFKEQ. The CDR3 contains 12 residues. The CDR3 DNA sequence: TGTGCCAGCAGCCAAGACAGCTATGGCTACACCTTC. This gives the protein CASSQDSYGYTF.

V is TRBV11-2 and J is TRBJ1-4; no clear D gene. This CDR3 has 12 residues. Trimming cost V 5 bases and J 14 bases, with 15 bases left between them. Per the germline V gene, CDR1 is SGHAT and CDR2 is FQNNGV. The CDR3 bases are TGTGCCAGCAGCCCAGATCGAGGCGGGCTGTTTTTT. This gives the protein CASSPDRGGLFF.

The rearrangement joins TRBV11-3 to TRBJ2-1, with 7 bases that match TRBD1. The V segment lost 5 bases and the J segment 9 bases; nucleotides outside the gene matches: 10. Looked up from germline, CDR1 is SGHNT and CDR2 is YENEEA. The CDR3 covers 14 residues. The chain's CDR3 is CASSGTAWASEQFF. The DNA for the CDR3 is TGTGCCAGCAGCGGGACAGCGTGGGCGTCTGAGCAGTTCTTC.

V usage is TRBV5-1 and J usage is TRBJ2-7, with TRBD2 matching 11 bases. This CDR3 has 15 residues. The germline gives CDR1 SGHRS, CDR2 YFSETQ. V lost 1 base and J lost 1; bases outside the gene matches: 1. The DNA for the CDR3 is TGCGCCAGCAGCTTGACTAGCGGGGGTTCCTACGAGCAGTACTTC. This translates into CASSLTSGGSYEQYF.

The rearrangement joins TRBV3-1 (or the pseudogene TRBV3-2) to TRBJ1-2; D ambiguous. The CDR3 totals 14 residues. Germline CDR1 is LGHDT and CDR2 is YNNKEL (reference sequence). V lost 0 bases, J lost 0 bases, and 5 bases lay in between. The CDR3 protein is CASSQDTANYGYTF. In DNA, the CDR3 is TGTGCCAGCAGCCAAGATACGGCTAACTATGGCTACACCTTC.

This chain uses TRBV5-1 with TRBJ2-7; 9 nucleotides agree with TRBD2. The germline gives CDR1 SGHRS, CDR2 YFSETQ. The CDR3 consists of 18 residues. Germline trimming cut 4 bases from V and 6 bases from J; bases unmatched to any gene: 20. The chain's CDR3 is CASSPRSSGALGAVEQYF. CDR3 DNA: TGCGCCAGCAGCCCGCGGTCTAGCGGGGCCCTAGGCGCGGTCGAGCAGTACTTC.

The chain carries TRBV11-3 and TRBJ2-1; TRBD2 matches 7 bases. The CDR3 runs to 15 residues. V shed 1 base, J shed 3 bases, and the junction held 3 bases outside the gene matches. The V gene's germline CDR1 is SGHNT and CDR2 YENEEA. The CDR3 protein is CASSLVPGGYNEQFF. CDR3 in DNA: TGTGCCAGCAGCTTAGTTCCGGGAGGCTACAATGAGCAGTTCTTC.

V gene TRBV15 combines with J gene TRBJ1-1, with D unclear. CDR1 and CDR2 from the germline V gene are LNHNV and YYDKDF (reference sequence). The V end lost 2 bases, the J end lost 6 bases, and 10 bases lay between the germline ends. This CDR3 has 13 residues. In DNA form, the CDR3 reads TGTGCCACCAGCAGACCAGACATCCCTGAAGCTTTCTTT. Translation gives CATSRPDIPEAFF.

The gene calls are TRBV6-5 and TRBJ1-1, with D maybe TRBD1 (6 bases). The germline CDR1 and CDR2 sequences are MNHEY and SVGAGI. There are 16 residues in the CDR3. Trimming stripped 2 bases from V and 3 bases from J, with 16 bases between. The CDR3 is CASSYRQGTWDTEAFF. The CDR3 region has the DNA TGTGCCAGCAGTTACAGGCAGGGGACATGGGACACTGAAGCTTTCTTT.

The V and J genes are TRBV6-5 and TRBJ1-1; 8 bases line up with TRBD1. The germline CDR1 and CDR2 sequences are MNHEY and SVGAGI. Unmatched junction bases numbered 7, after V lost 2 bases and J lost 5 bases. The CDR3 covers 15 residues. CDR3 amino acids: CASSYQGAEGTEAFF. The CDR3 bases are TGTGCCAGCAGTTACCAGGGGGCCGAGGGGACTGAAGCTTTCTTT.

This clone was seen once. Likely a read error: the CDR3 ends without its conserved phenylalanine or tryptophan. No DNA is shown, since the ends of the CDR3 on it are uncertain; the CDR3 is the one TCRdb lists. The CDR3 is CASSPRGAAGRS. The genes are TRBV10-1 and TRBJ1-2. Per the germline V gene, CDR1 is WNHNN and CDR2 is SYGVQD (reference sequence). The CDR3 has 12 amino acids, counting both end residues.